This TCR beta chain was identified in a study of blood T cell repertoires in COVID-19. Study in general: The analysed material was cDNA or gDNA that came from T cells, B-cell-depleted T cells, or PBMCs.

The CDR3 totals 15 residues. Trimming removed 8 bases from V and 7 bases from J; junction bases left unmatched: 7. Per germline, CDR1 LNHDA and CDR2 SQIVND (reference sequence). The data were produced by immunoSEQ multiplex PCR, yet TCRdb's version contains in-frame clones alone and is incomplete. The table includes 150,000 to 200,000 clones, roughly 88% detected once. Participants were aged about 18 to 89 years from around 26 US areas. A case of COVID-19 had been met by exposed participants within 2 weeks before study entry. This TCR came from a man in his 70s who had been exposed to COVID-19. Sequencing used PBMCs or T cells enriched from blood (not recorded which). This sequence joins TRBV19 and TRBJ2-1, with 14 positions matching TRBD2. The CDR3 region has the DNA TGTGCCAGTGAATCCCGGACTAGCGGGAGGAATGAGCAGTTCTTC. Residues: CASESRTSGRNEQFF.